This T cell receptor beta chain was identified in a study of identifying expanded T cells in peripheral blood. Study results and caveats: Clone count variance between roughly 2-week samples rose with total template count.

Trimming removed 1 base from V and 12 bases from J, with 18 bases in between. The CDR3 length is 14 residues. Germline V CDR1 and CDR2: SGHTA, FQGNSA. Sequencing used immunoSEQ multiplex PCR; TCRdb keeps in-frame clones, though not all of them. The sample includes 60,000 to 70,000 clones, about 83% of them seen just once. Comments on this clone: Its antigen is unknown.

Material: blood. V usage is TRBV7-2 and J usage is TRBJ1-1; perhaps TRBD1 as D (5 bases). The sequence came from a person aged 18 to 70 in good health. In nucleotides, the CDR3 is TGTGCCAGCAGCTTAGATGTTTTTCCGGACAAAACTTTCTTT. Residues: CASSLDVFPDKTFF.